These T cell receptor beta chains were read from a single sample in a study of cytomegalovirus exposure and HLA in healthy donors. Some clones are missing from TCRdb's copy, which holds only in-frame ones; the method was immunoSEQ multiplex PCR. The sample lists just under 150,000 clones, about 87% seen once, with 3.5% to 5% in the top ten. The sequenced sample consisted of PBMCs. The receptors derive from a man between 18 and 29 years old in good health and CMV-seropositive. The CDR3 runs from the conserved cysteine through the conserved F or W. The order of the fields is V gene, D gene, clone size, J gene, CDR3 DNA, CDR3 protein. A D gene is named only where the DNA matches it firmly. The listing skips clone size in some rows; elsewhere it reads once, few, many or a size class.

V: TRBV28; D: .; size: few; J: TRBJ1-2; DNA: TGTGCCAGCAGTAATGCTATTGGGGGGTTCAACTATGGCTACACCTTC; CDR3: CASSNAIGGFNYGYTF
V: TRBV5-4; D: .; size: .; J: TRBJ2-7; DNA: TGTGCCAGCAGCCTTAGGACAGAAGCTAGGGAGCAGTACTTC; CDR3: CASSLRTEAREQYF
V: TRBV27; D: .; size: .; J: TRBJ1-1; DNA: TGTGCCACCACCCCCCGCCGGGGGAACACTGAAGCTTTCTTT; CDR3: CATTPRRGNTEAFF
V: TRBV6-6; D: .; size: .; J: TRBJ1-2; DNA: TGTGCCACCTTCATGACAAATAACTATGGCTACACCTTC; CDR3: CATFMTNNYGYTF
V: TRBV10-2; D: TRBD2; size: once; J: TRBJ2-1; DNA: TGCGCCAGCAGACGCCTACTAGCGAGCTCCTACAATGAGCAGTTCTTC; CDR3: CASRRLLASSYNEQFF
V: TRBV30; D: .; size: .; J: TRBJ1-4; DNA: TGTGCCTGGACCTCCCTGGGCAGGTCTAATGAAAAACTGTTTTTT; CDR3: CAWTSLGRSNEKLFF
V: TRBV29-1; D: TRBD1; size: .; J: TRBJ1-1; DNA: TGCAGCGCCAAGGACAGGGGGATGACTGAAGCTTTCTTT; CDR3: CSAKDRGMTEAFF
V: TRBV6-5; D: TRBD1; size: .; J: TRBJ1-2; DNA: TGTGCCAGCAGCCCCGACAGGGACTCTGGCTACACCTTC; CDR3: CASSPDRDSGYTF
V: TRBV5-4; D: TRBD1; size: .; J: TRBJ2-4; DNA: TGTGCCAGCAGCTTAGGGGACAGCTTAGCCAAAAACATTCAGTACTTC; CDR3: CASSLGDSLAKNIQYF
V: TRBV5-1; D: .; size: once; J: TRBJ2-6; DNA: TGCGCCAGCAGCTTTGACAGCTCTGGGGCCAACGTCCTGACTTTC; CDR3: CASSFDSSGANVLTF
V: TRBV11-1; D: .; size: many; J: TRBJ2-6; DNA: TGTGCCAGCAGCTGGGCGCTGTCTGGGGCCAACGTCCTGACTTTC; CDR3: CASSWALSGANVLTF
V: TRBV4-1; D: .; size: .; J: TRBJ2-2; DNA: TGCGCCAGCAGCCTCGTTAGGCGAGCCGACTCCGGGGAGCTGTTTTTT; CDR3: CASSLVRRADSGELFF
V: TRBV6-5; D: .; size: .; J: TRBJ2-1; DNA: TGTGCCAGCCAGGCAGTCCATGAGCAGTTCTTC; CDR3: CASQAVHEQFF
V: TRBV5-1; D: TRBD1; size: once; J: TRBJ2-6; DNA: TGCGCCAGCAGCTTCGACAGGGCTGGGGCCAACGTCCTGACTTTC; CDR3: CASSFDRAGANVLTF
V: TRBV6-4; D: .; size: .; J: TRBJ2-1; DNA: TGTGCCAGCAGTGACTCTCCGACAGGGAGGTTGAATGAGCAGTTCTTC; CDR3: CASSDSPTGRLNEQFF
V: TRBV10-2; D: TRBD1; size: .; J: TRBJ2-7; DNA: TGCGCCAGCGGGACAGCCTACGAGCAGTACTTC; CDR3: CASGTAYEQYF
V: TRBV7-9; D: .; size: .; J: TRBJ1-1; DNA: TGTGCCAGCAGCTTAACCCCTGACTTGGAAGCTTTCTTT; CDR3: CASSLTPDLEAFF
V: TRBV28; D: .; size: .; J: TRBJ1-5; DNA: TGTGCCAGCACCCTGGTAGTCTCTCAAAGGGGTCAGCCCCAGCATTTT; CDR3: CASTLVVSQRGQPQHF
V: TRBV21-1; D: .; size: once; J: TRBJ1-2; DNA: TGTGCCAGCTCTAGGAGTTCTAACTATGGCTACACCTTC; CDR3: CASSRSSNYGYTF
V: TRBV5-1; D: TRBD2; size: once; J: TRBJ2-3; DNA: TGCGCCAGCAGCCGAGGACTAGCGGGGGCCATAAACACAGATACGCAGTATTTT; CDR3: CASSRGLAGAINTDTQYF
V: TRBV9; D: TRBD2; size: .; J: TRBJ2-5; DNA: TGTGCCAGCAGCGTAGATGTACTAGCGGGAGTCCCCCAGTACTTC; CDR3: CASSVDVLAGVPQYF
V: TRBV11-2; D: TRBD2; size: .; J: TRBJ2-7; DNA: TGTGCCAGCAGGCGGGGGGGAATATCTTACGAGCAGTACTTC; CDR3: CASRRGGISYEQYF
V: TRBV28; D: .; size: .; J: TRBJ1-1; DNA: TGTGCCAGCAGTTTTGTATTGAACACTGAAGCTTTCTTT; CDR3: CASSFVLNTEAFF
V: TRBV10-3; D: .; size: .; J: TRBJ2-3; DNA: TGTGCCACTAGGCTACCAGGGGATACGCAGTATTTT; CDR3: CATRLPGDTQYF
V: TRBV10-1; D: .; size: .; J: TRBJ1-6; DNA: TGCGCCAGCAACCACGGACACCCGGAGGGACCCCTCCACTTT; CDR3: CASNHGHPEGPLHF
V: TRBV5-1; D: .; size: .; J: TRBJ2-2; DNA: TGCGCCAGCATCCCAGGGACCGGGGAGCTGTTTTTT; CDR3: CASIPGTGELFF
V: TRBV9; D: TRBD1; size: .; J: TRBJ1-1; DNA: TGTGCCAGCAGTCCTACAGGGGTCACTGAAGCTTTCTTT; CDR3: CASSPTGVTEAFF
V: TRBV30; D: .; size: .; J: TRBJ1-1; DNA: TGTGCCTGGAGTGTACCCAGTATGAACACTGAAGCTTTCTTT; CDR3: CAWSVPSMNTEAFF
V: TRBV7-3; D: .; size: .; J: TRBJ1-1; DNA: TGTGCCAGCAGCTTCGGGAACACTGAAGCTTTCTTT; CDR3: CASSFGNTEAFF
V: TRBV5-4; D: TRBD1; size: .; J: TRBJ2-3; DNA: TGTGCCAGCAGCGGACAGGGCTCCCTGGATACGCAGTATTTT; CDR3: CASSGQGSLDTQYF
V: TRBV11-2; D: TRBD1; size: .; J: TRBJ2-7; DNA: TGTGCCAGCAGCTCCGCTCCCCAAGGGGGCCACTACGAGCAGTACTTC; CDR3: CASSSAPQGGHYEQYF
V: TRBV6-1; D: .; size: .; J: TRBJ1-4; DNA: TGTGCCAGCACCGAGGGCGGGATAGACGAAAAACTGTTTTTT; CDR3: CASTEGGIDEKLFF
V: TRBV6-5; D: .; size: .; J: TRBJ1-4; DNA: TGTGCCAGCAGTTACTCGGGACAAACAACTAATGAAAAACTGTTTTTT; CDR3: CASSYSGQTTNEKLFF
V: TRBV29-1; D: TRBD2; size: .; J: TRBJ2-5; DNA: TGCAGCGCCCTAGCGGGTCCCCAAGAGACCCAGTACTTC; CDR3: CSALAGPQETQYF
V: TRBV7-6; D: .; size: .; J: TRBJ2-2; DNA: TGTGCCAGCAGCGGCGTTTGGCCCACAGCCGGGGAGCTGTTTTTT; CDR3: CASSGVWPTAGELFF
V: TRBV6-1; D: .; size: .; J: TRBJ1-4; DNA: TGTGCCAGTGTGAAGGGGGCTAATGAAAAACTGTTTTTT; CDR3: CASVKGANEKLFF
V: TRBV6-6; D: .; size: .; J: TRBJ2-7; DNA: TGTGCCAGCAGCGTCCGGTACGAGCAGTACTTC; CDR3: CASSVRYEQYF
V: TRBV19; D: TRBD1; size: once; J: TRBJ1-2; DNA: TGTGCCAGTACCCCAGGAGGGACAGGGTCCAACTATGGCTACACCTTC; CDR3: CASTPGGTGSNYGYTF
V: TRBV28; D: .; size: .; J: TRBJ1-5; DNA: TGTGCCAGCCGAGGAGGGTTGAAGGATCAGCCCCAGCATTTT; CDR3: CASRGGLKDQPQHF
V: TRBV6-1; D: .; size: .; J: TRBJ1-1; DNA: TGTGCCAGCAGTGCGGTCCGAGGGAACACTGAAGCTTTCTTT; CDR3: CASSAVRGNTEAFF
V: TRBV7-8; D: .; size: few; J: TRBJ1-5; DNA: TGTGCCAGCAGTTGGGGGCCGGATCAGCCCCAGCATTTT; CDR3: CASSWGPDQPQHF
V: TRBV11-2; D: .; size: .; J: TRBJ1-1; DNA: TGTGCCAGCAGCTTAGCACCCCCCACACATAACACTGAAGCTTTCTTT; CDR3: CASSLAPPTHNTEAFF
V: TRBV28; D: .; size: .; J: TRBJ1-3; DNA: TGTGCCAGCAGTTTACCCTCAGGATCTGGAAACACCATATATTTT; CDR3: CASSLPSGSGNTIYF
V: TRBV7-9; D: .; size: .; J: TRBJ2-3; DNA: TGTGCCAGCAGCTTGGTCGGGATTGATACAGATACGCAGTATTTT; CDR3: CASSLVGIDTDTQYF
V: TRBV19; D: .; size: .; J: TRBJ1-1; DNA: TGTGCCAGTAGTTGGGGGGAAGGGGTTGAAGCTTTCTTT; CDR3: CASSWGEGVEAFF
V: TRBV6-5; D: TRBD2; size: .; J: TRBJ2-1; DNA: TGTGCCAGCAGTTACAGTTCTAGCGGAAACAATGAGCAGTTCTTC; CDR3: CASSYSSSGNNEQFF
V: TRBV6-6; D: .; size: .; J: TRBJ1-4; DNA: TGTGCCAGCAGTCCCGGCGGGACCGCCGCTAATGAAAAACTGTTTTTT; CDR3: CASSPGGTAANEKLFF
V: TRBV2; D: .; size: .; J: TRBJ2-3; DNA: TGTGCCAGCACTCCGGACAATACGCAGTATTTT; CDR3: CASTPDNTQYF
V: TRBV6-1; D: TRBD1; size: .; J: TRBJ1-1; DNA: TGTGCCAGCAGAACCGGGACAGGGGGCCACTACGAAGCTTTCTTT; CDR3: CASRTGTGGHYEAFF
V: TRBV7-9; D: TRBD1; size: .; J: TRBJ1-5; DNA: TGTGCCAGCAGCTCCGGGACAGGAGGACAGCCCCAGCATTTT; CDR3: CASSSGTGGQPQHF
V: TRBV6-5; D: .; size: .; J: TRBJ1-5; DNA: TGTGCCGTGGGCCCTCATCCGCCCCAGCATTTT; CDR3: CAVGPHPPQHF
V: TRBV9; D: .; size: .; J: TRBJ1-2; DNA: TGTGCCAGCAGCGTAGGGGGAGCTAACTATGGCTACACCTTC; CDR3: CASSVGGANYGYTF
V: TRBV6-5; D: TRBD1; size: once; J: TRBJ2-7; DNA: TGTGCCAGCAGTTACTTGAGGGGGCAAGGACCCTACGAGCAGTACTTC; CDR3: CASSYLRGQGPYEQYF
V: TRBV7-9; D: TRBD2; size: .; J: TRBJ2-1; DNA: TGTGCCAGCAGCCCAATAGCGGGGGGCGGGGAGCAGTTCTTC; CDR3: CASSPIAGGGEQFF
V: TRBV7-2; D: .; size: .; J: TRBJ2-3; DNA: TGTGCCAGCAGCTTAGCCCTCTTGGGGGAGGCGGACACAGATACGCAGTATTTT; CDR3: CASSLALLGEADTDTQYF
V: TRBV4-2; D: .; size: .; J: TRBJ2-7; DNA: TGTGCCAGCAGCCAAGATGGGGTACAGGGCGCCTACGAGCAGTACTTC; CDR3: CASSQDGVQGAYEQYF
V: TRBV5-6; D: TRBD1; size: .; J: TRBJ1-4; DNA: TGTGCCAGCAGAGTTCGAGGACAGGGAAAACTGTTTTTT; CDR3: CASRVRGQGKLFF